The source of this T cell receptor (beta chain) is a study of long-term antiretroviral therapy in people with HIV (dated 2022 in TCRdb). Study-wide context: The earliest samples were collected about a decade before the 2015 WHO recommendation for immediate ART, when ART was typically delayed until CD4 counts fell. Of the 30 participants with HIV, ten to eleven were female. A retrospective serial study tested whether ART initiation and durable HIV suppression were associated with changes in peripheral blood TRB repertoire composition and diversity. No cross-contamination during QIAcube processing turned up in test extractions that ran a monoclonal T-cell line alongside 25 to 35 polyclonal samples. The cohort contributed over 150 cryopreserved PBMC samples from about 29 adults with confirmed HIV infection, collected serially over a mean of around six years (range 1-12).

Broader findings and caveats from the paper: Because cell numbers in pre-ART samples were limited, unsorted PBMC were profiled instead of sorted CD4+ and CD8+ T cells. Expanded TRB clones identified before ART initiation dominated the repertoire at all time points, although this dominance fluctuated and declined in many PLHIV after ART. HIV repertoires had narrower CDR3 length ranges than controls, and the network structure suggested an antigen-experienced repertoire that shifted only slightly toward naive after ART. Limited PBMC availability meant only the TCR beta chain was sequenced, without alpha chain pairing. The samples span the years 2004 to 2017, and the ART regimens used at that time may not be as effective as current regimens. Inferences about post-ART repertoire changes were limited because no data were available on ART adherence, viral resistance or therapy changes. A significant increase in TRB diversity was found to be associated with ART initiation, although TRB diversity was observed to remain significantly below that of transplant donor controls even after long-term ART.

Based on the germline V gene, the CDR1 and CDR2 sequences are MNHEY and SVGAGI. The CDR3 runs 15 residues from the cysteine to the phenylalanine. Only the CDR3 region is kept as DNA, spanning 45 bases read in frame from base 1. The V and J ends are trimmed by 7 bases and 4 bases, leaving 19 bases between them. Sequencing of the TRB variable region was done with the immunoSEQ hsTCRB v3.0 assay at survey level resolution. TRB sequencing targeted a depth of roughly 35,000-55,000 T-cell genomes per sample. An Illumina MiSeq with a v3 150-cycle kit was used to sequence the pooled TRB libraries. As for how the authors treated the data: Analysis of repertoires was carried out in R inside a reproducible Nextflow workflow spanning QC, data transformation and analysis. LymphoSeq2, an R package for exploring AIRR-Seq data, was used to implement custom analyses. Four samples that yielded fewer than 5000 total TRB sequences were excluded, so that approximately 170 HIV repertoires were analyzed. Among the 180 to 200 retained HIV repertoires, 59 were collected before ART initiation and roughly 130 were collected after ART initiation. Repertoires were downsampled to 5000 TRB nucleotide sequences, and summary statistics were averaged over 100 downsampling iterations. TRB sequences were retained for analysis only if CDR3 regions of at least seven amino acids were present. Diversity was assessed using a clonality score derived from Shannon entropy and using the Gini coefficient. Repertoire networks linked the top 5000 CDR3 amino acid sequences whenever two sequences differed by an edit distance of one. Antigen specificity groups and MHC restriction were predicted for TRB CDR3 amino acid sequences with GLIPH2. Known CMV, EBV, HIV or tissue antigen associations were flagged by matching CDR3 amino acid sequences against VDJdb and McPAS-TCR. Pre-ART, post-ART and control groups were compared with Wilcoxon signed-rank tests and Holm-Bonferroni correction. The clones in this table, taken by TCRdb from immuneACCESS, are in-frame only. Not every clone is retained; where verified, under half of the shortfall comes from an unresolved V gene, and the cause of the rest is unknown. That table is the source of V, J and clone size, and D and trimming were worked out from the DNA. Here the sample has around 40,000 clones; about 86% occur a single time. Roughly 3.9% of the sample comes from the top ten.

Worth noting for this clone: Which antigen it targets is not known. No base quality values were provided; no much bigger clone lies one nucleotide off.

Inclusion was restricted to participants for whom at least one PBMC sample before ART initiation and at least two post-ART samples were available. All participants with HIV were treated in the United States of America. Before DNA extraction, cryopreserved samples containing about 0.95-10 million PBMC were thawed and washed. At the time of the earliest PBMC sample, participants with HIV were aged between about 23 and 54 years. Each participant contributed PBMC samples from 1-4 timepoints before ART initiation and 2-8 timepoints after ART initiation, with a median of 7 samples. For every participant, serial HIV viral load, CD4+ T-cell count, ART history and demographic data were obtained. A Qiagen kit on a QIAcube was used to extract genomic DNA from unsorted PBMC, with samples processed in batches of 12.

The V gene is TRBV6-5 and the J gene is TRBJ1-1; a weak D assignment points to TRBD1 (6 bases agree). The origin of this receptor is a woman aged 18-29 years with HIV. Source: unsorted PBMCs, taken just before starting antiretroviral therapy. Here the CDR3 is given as CASTPVGAPGTEAFF. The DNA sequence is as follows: TGTGCCAGCACCCCTGTGGGGGCGCCGGGCACTGAAGCTTTCTTT.